These 27 T cell receptor beta chains came from one sample sequenced in a study of blood T cells in healthy people across ages. Primed by a sample-barcoded 5' primer and a J-beta primer mix, a second PCR proceeded for about 7 to 12 cycles. TCRdb ran MiXCR on the 5' RACE reads and lists one entry per CDR3 protein. The sample carries some 700,000 distinct CDR3 sequences, 22% recorded once. What was sequenced was blood. These receptors were obtained from a man aged 65-85 years in good health.

This clonotype turned up a few times. The J gene is TRBJ2-4, the V gene TRBV20-1, with D perhaps TRBD1 (6 bases). CDR3 size: 12 residues. Trimming took off 6 bases at V and 9 bases at J, with 15 bases between the two ends. Germline CDR1 DFQATT, CDR2 SNEGSKA (reference sequence). The CDR3 DNA follows: TGCAGTGCCAATATAGGGACAACCATTCAGTACTTC. It translates to CSANIGTTIQYF.

The chain is built from TRBV7-8 and TRBJ2-1; 8 nucleotides line up with TRBD2. This CDR3 spans 20 amino acids. J lost 7 bases, V lost 1 base, and 21 bases had no gene match. CDR1 is SGHVS and CDR2 is FQNEAQ in the germline V gene. The CDR3 loop is CASSLEGRGVLAISQNEQFF. CDR3 DNA sequence: TGTGCCAGCAGCTTAGAGGGGCGGGGGGTACTAGCGATATCCCAAAATGAGCAGTTCTTC. The whole variable domain, filled in from reference TRBV7-8 and TRBJ2-1, reads GAGVSQSPRYKVAKRGQDVALRCDPISGHVSLFWYQQALGQGPEFLTYFQNEAQLDKSGLPSDRFFAERPEGSVSTLKIQRTQQEDSAVYLCASSLEGRGVLAISQNEQFFGPGTRLTVL.

V and J are TRBV20-1 and TRBJ2-1; 11 bases match TRBD2. J was trimmed by 7 bases and V by 8 bases; bases with no gene match: 10. Germline-derived CDR1 and CDR2 are DFQATT and SNEGSKA (reference sequence). CDR3 length: 14 amino acids. The CDR3: CSPTSGSLRNEQFF. The CDR3 nucleotides read TGCAGTCCAACTAGCGGGAGCCTCCGTAATGAGCAGTTCTTC.

This clonotype turned up a few times. This chain joins TRBV12-5 and TRBJ2-5, with 7 bases identical to TRBD2. The J call may be in error: the DNA end matches TRBJ2-1 better. Per the germline V gene, CDR1 is LGHNT and CDR2 is FRNRAP. CDR3 length: 16 residues. Here the CDR3 DNA reads TGTGCTAGTGGTTTGCTTGAAGGCGGGGGTCTCAATGAGCAGTTCTTC. Protein sequence: CASGLLEGGGLNEQFF.

The chain combines TRBV7-9 with TRBJ2-5; D might be TRBD1 (5 bases). This CDR3 has 16 residues. The V end lost 6 bases, the J end lost 0 bases, and 17 bases lay between the germline ends. Germline CDR1 and CDR2: SEHNR and FQNEAQ (reference sequence). DNA for the CDR3: TGTGCCAGCAGAGTCTTGGGGTCGACAGACCAAGAGACCCAGTACTTC. It specifies CASRVLGSTDQETQYF.

In this sample, this clonotype turned up a few times. The J gene is TRBJ2-5, the V gene TRBV24-1; 11 nucleotides match TRBD2. The tail of the sequence fits TRBJ2-1 better, so the J call may be wrong. The CDR3 contains 17 residues. CDR1 and CDR2 from the germline V gene are KGHDR and SFDVKD. CDR3 DNA: TGTGCCACCAGTGCCCCTCGACTAGCGGGATCTGGGGATGAGCAGTTCTTC. Its translation: CATSAPRLAGSGDEQFF.

This clonotype occurred once. This chain links TRBV27 with TRBJ2-1, with 9 bases that match TRBD2. Germline V gene lookup returns CDR1 MNHEY and CDR2 SMNVEV (reference sequence). The CDR3 extends over 15 amino acids. The V gene end was trimmed by 6 bases and the J gene end by 6 bases; junction bases not matched to a gene: 9. DNA for the CDR3: TGTGCCAGCAGGGCAGTAGCGGGAGTACCCAATGAGCAGTTCTTC. It specifies CASRAVAGVPNEQFF.

CDR3 loop: CASSYSYDSPLHF. For the CDR3, the DNA is TGTGCCAGCAGTTACTCCTATGACTCACCCCTCCACTTT. The chain recombines TRBV6-6 with TRBJ1-6; unclear D gene. Germline CDR1 and CDR2: MNHNY and SVGAGI (reference sequence). The CDR3 sequence is 13 residues long. Trimming pared 0 bases from V and 10 bases from J, leaving 7 bases between.

CDR3 bases: TGTGCCAGCAGCTTACAGACCGGTAGTATGAACACTGAAGCTTTCTTT. Translation gives CASSLQTGSMNTEAFF. The chain combines TRBV7-9 with TRBJ1-1; D is undetermined. Trimming pared 2 bases from V and 0 bases from J, leaving 13 bases between. This CDR3 is 16 amino acids long. The germline V gene has CDR1 SEHNR and CDR2 FQNEAQ (reference sequence).

The chain has TRBV20-1 and TRBJ2-5; D remains unclear. Germline V gene lookup returns CDR1 DFQATT and CDR2 SNEGSKA (reference sequence). The CDR3 extends over 13 amino acids. V lost 1 base and J 3 bases, leaving 9 bases between the germline ends. The CDR3 spells CSARVRKEETQYF. DNA for the CDR3: TGCAGTGCTAGAGTTAGAAAAGAAGAGACCCAGTACTTC.

V is TRBV27 and J is TRBJ1-2; TRBD1 matches at 8 bases. CDR3 length: 16 amino acids. Germline CDR1 reads MNHEY; CDR2 reads SMNVEV (reference sequence). With V trimmed by 0 bases and J by 7 bases, 10 bases remained unmatched. CDR3 nucleotides: TGTGCCAGCAGTTTATCCCGGACAGGGTTGGTTGGTGGCTACACCTTC. This sequence encodes CASSLSRTGLVGGYTF.

Many counts were recorded for this clonotype. The chain uses TRBV5-1 and TRBJ1-2; D unresolved. Trimming cost V 0 bases and J 1 base, with 4 bases left between them. The CDR3 is 13 residues long. Germline V lookup: CDR1 SGHRS, CDR2 YFSETQ. The CDR3 coding sequence is TGCGCCAGCAGCTTGGACAGTAACTATGGCTACACCTTC. This sequence encodes CASSLDSNYGYTF.

The chain links TRBV6-6 to TRBJ1-2, with TRBD1 as a possible D gene (5 bases). The CDR3 is 16 amino acids. Looked up from germline, CDR1 is MNHNY and CDR2 is SVGAGI (reference sequence). Between the trimmed V and J ends, which lost 10 bases and 0 bases, there was a span of 21 bases. The CDR3 spells CATKGTVQGSNYGYTF. Written as DNA, the CDR3 is TGTGCCACCAAGGGGACCGTCCAAGGGTCTAACTATGGCTACACCTTC.

This clonotype was observed a handful of times. The rearrangement links TRBV7-2 to TRBJ2-3; 12 nucleotides match TRBD2. Germline loops: CDR1 SGHTA, CDR2 FQGNSA. The V segment lost 2 bases and the J segment 4 bases; nucleotides outside the gene matches: 7. The length of the CDR3 is 17 residues. CDR3 protein: CASSLQTSGRVADTQYF. The CDR3 region has the DNA TGTGCCAGCAGCTTACAGACTAGCGGGAGAGTGGCAGATACGCAGTATTTT. The full variable domain, completed using reference TRBV7-2 and TRBJ2-3, is GAGVSQSPSNKVTEKGKDVELRCDPISGHTALYWYRQSLGQGLEFLIYFQGNSAPDKSGLPSDRFSAERTGGSVSTLTIQRTQQEDSAVYLCASSLQTSGRVADTQYFGPGTRLTVL.

This rearrangement joins TRBV5-1 to TRBJ1-6, with 7 bases fitting TRBD1. The germline V gene encodes CDR1 SGHRS and CDR2 YFSETQ. The CDR3 extends over 15 amino acids. V lost 0 bases and J lost 10; bases outside the gene matches: 7. CDR3 DNA: TGCGCCAGCAGCTTGGGCCGACAGGGATACTCACCCCTCCACTTT. Protein product: CASSLGRQGYSPLHF.

CDR3 sequence: CASSLEPGLKTQYF. The DNA of the CDR3 is TGTGCCAGCAGCTTAGAACCGGGCCTAAAGACCCAGTACTTC. This chain uses TRBV7-9 with TRBJ2-1; D uncertain. The DNA end favors TRBJ2-5, so the J call may be wrong. The CDR3 consists of 14 residues. Germline lookup yields CDR1 SEHNR and CDR2 FQNEAQ (reference sequence).

This clonotype was observed at least ten times. This sequence joins TRBV15 and TRBJ1-2, with 10 bases aligning to TRBD1. The CDR3 is 14 residues long. V gave up 0 bases and J gave up 10 bases; unmatched junction bases: 5. CDR1 and CDR2 (germline): LNHNV, YYDKDF (reference sequence). CDR3 protein: CATSREMTGGAYTF. CDR3 bases: TGTGCCACCAGCAGAGAAATGACAGGGGGCGCCTACACCTTC.

This sequence joins TRBV5-1 and TRBJ2-5; TRBD1 matches at 8 bases. The end of the DNA fits TRBJ2-7 better, so the J call may be wrong. Per germline, CDR1 SGHRS and CDR2 YFSETQ. The CDR3 runs to 16 residues. The CDR3 is CASSPGHRDRTYEQYF. The CDR3 bases are TGCGCCAGCAGCCCGGGGCACCGGGACAGGACCTACGAGCAGTACTTC.

This clonotype has a handful of counts. This rearrangement joins TRBV7-2 to TRBJ1-4; D perhaps matches TRBD1 (6 bases). Trimming took off 2 bases at V and 3 bases at J, with 10 bases between the two ends. This CDR3 is built from 15 residues. The germline gives CDR1 SGHTA, CDR2 FQGNSA. CDR3 nucleotide sequence: TGTGCCAGCAGCTTAAGCGGGACACCTAATGAAAAACTGTTTTTT. Amino acids: CASSLSGTPNEKLFF.

This clonotype turned up a few times. Here the CDR3 reads CASSWGGGYNEQFF. The CDR3 DNA sequence: TGTGCCAGCAGTTGGGGGGGGGGCTACAATGAGCAGTTCTTC. The chain carries TRBV6-6 and TRBJ2-1; 7 nucleotides line up with TRBD2. J was trimmed by 3 bases and V by 4 bases; bases with no gene match: 3. Germline lookup yields CDR1 MNHNY and CDR2 SVGAGI (reference sequence). The CDR3 runs to 14 residues.

This clonotype was seen only a few times. V usage is TRBV5-1 and J usage is TRBJ2-4; 8 bases are a match to TRBD2. Germline V CDR1 and CDR2: SGHRS, YFSETQ. V shed 2 bases and J 6 bases; nucleotides not matched to a gene: 7. The CDR3 is 15 amino acids. The CDR3 nucleotides are TGCGCCAGCAGCTTCAATCCGGGACTAGGAAACATTCAGTACTTC. This codes for CASSFNPGLGNIQYF.

This clonotype has a single count. This rearrangement joins TRBV12-3 or TRBV12-4 to TRBJ2-3; TRBD2 matches 12 bases. V shed 5 bases and J 4 bases; nucleotides not matched to a gene: 10. The CDR3 totals 17 residues. CDR3 sequence reads: CASSRLAGAVGPDTQYF. In DNA, the CDR3 is TGTGCCAGCAGTCGACTAGCGGGGGCAGTGGGGCCAGATACGCAGTATTTT.

J is TRBJ2-1 and V is TRBV12-3 or TRBV12-4; 7 bases agree with TRBD1. J gave up 7 bases and V 6 bases, and 12 bases lay outside the gene matches. The CDR3 consists of 15 residues. The CDR3 here is CASSPLPQTGNEQFF. DNA of the CDR3: TGTGCCAGCAGCCCATTACCCCAGACAGGGAATGAGCAGTTCTTC.

This clonotype was seen only a few times. The V and J genes are TRBV6-1 and TRBJ2-3, with 9 nucleotides matching TRBD1. Germline V CDR1 and CDR2: MNHNS, SASEGT. The CDR3 covers 18 residues. V was pared by 6 bases and J by 2 bases, with 15 bases of the junction left unmatched. The CDR3 is CASSRQKGQGVVTDTQYF. CDR3 bases: TGTGCCAGCAGCCGACAAAAGGGACAGGGAGTAGTCACAGATACGCAGTATTTT.

The genes are TRBV2 and TRBJ1-2, with no clear D. Germline values: CDR1 SNHLY, CDR2 FYNNEI. The CDR3 totals 11 residues. Trimming took off 7 bases at V and 2 bases at J, with 5 bases between the two ends. The DNA of the CDR3 is TGTGCCAGCACCGAAAACTATGGCTACACCTTC. It is translated as CASTENYGYTF.

This clonotype has a handful of counts. V is TRBV5-1 and J is TRBJ1-4; D call uncertain. Germline V lookup: CDR1 SGHRS, CDR2 YFSETQ. Trimming left V 0 bases short and J 10 bases short, with 19 bases between. CDR3 length: 16 amino acids. DNA of the CDR3: TGCGCCAGCAGCTTGGCCGGTCGGAAGGAGGTTGGAAAACTGTTTTTT. Translating it yields CASSLAGRKEVGKLFF.

A few counts support this clonotype. At one boundary the junction diverges from the germline segment, which might be a read error. This chain joins TRBV18 and TRBJ2-3; TRBD2 aligns across 13 bases. Germline-derived CDR1 and CDR2 are KGHSH and LQKENI. The CDR3 extends over 16 amino acids. In DNA, the CDR3 is TGTGCCAGCTCAACACCGGGACTAGCGGGGACAGATACGCAGTATTTT. Residues: CASSTPGLAGTDTQYF.